Reported below is one TCR beta chain. The protocol was immunoSEQ multiplex PCR, while the TCRdb copy is restricted to in-frame clones and leaves out a portion. The sample yields fewer than 30,000 clones, approximately 84% seen once. CDR1 SGHRS and CDR2 YFSETQ come from the germline V gene. Trimming at V came to 4 bases and at J to 0 bases, leaving 10 bases not matched to a gene. The CDR3 consists of 17 residues. This sample stems from a study of T cells in localized non-small cell lung cancer. Here the sequenced sample was peripheral blood mononuclear cells, taken before any cancer treatment. The V call is TRBV5-1, the J call TRBJ1-1, with 9 positions matching TRBD1. The receptor's source is a man aged 40 to 69 with stage III lung adenocarcinoma. CDR3 sequence reads: CASSTRQGGFMNTEAFF. The CDR3 coding sequence is TGCGCCAGCAGCACCCGACAGGGGGGCTTCATGAACACTGAAGCTTTCTTT.